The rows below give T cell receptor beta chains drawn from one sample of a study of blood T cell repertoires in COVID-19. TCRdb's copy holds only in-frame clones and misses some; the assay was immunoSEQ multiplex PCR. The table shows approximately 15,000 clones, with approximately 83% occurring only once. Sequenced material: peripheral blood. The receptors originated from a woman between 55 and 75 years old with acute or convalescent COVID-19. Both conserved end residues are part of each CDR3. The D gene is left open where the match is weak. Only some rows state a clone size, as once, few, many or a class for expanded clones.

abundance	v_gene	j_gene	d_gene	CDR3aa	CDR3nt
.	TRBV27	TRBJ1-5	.	CARGADSNQPQHF	TGTGCCAGGGGGGCGGATAGCAATCAGCCCCAGCATTTT
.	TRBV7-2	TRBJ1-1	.	CASSLYRGRTEAFF	TGTGCCAGCAGCTTATATCGGGGAAGAACTGAAGCTTTCTTT
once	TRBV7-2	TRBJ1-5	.	CASSLFSSGQPQHF	TGTGCCAGCAGCTTATTTTCATCCGGTCAGCCCCAGCATTTT
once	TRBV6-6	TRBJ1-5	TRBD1	CASSYSVGQNNQPQHF	TGTGCCAGCAGTTACTCGGTGGGACAGAACAATCAGCCCCAGCATTTT
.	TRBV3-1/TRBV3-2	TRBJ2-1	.	CASSLGGGRYNEQFF	TGTGCCAGCAGCTTAGGGGGGGGACGCTACAATGAGCAGTTCTTC
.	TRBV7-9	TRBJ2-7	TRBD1	CASSPRQGAGEQYF	TGTGCCAGCAGCCCCCGACAGGGGGCGGGCGAGCAGTACTTC
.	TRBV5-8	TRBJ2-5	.	CASSFYRGLQETQYF	TGTGCCAGCAGCTTCTACAGGGGACTGCAAGAGACCCAGTACTTC
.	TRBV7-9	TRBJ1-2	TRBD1	CASSATGANGYTF	TGTGCCAGCAGCGCGACAGGGGCCAATGGCTACACCTTC
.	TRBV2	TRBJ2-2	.	CASIRREAGELFF	TGTGCCAGCATCAGACGAGAGGCCGGGGAGCTGTTTTTT
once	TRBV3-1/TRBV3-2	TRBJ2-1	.	CASSQAGSYNEQFF	TGTGCCAGCAGCCAAGCGGGCTCCTACAATGAGCAGTTCTTC
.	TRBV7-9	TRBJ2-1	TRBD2	CASRPTSGSYNEQFF	TGTGCCAGCAGACCTACTAGCGGGAGCTACAATGAGCAGTTCTTC
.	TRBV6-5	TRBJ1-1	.	CASERTANTEAFF	TGTGCCTCTGAGAGAACAGCCAACACTGAAGCTTTCTTT
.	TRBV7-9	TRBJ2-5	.	CASSLVLAETQYF	TGTGCCAGCAGCTTAGTTCTTGCGGAGACCCAGTACTTC
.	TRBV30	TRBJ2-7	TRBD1	CAWSQGTGGSYEQYF	TGTGCCTGGAGCCAGGGGACAGGGGGCTCCTACGAGCAGTACTTC
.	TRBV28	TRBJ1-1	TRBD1	CASSRTGVRAFF	TGTGCCAGCAGCCGGACAGGGGTCAGAGCTTTCTTT
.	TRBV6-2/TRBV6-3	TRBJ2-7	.	CASSYDPPSLGSEQYF	TGTGCCAGCAGTTACGATCCACCCTCCCTCGGGTCCGAGCAGTACTTC
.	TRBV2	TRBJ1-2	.	CASSDAGTNYGYTF	TGTGCCAGCAGTGATGCGGGGACCAACTATGGCTACACCTTC
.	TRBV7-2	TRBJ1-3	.	CASSLVAGSGNTIYF	TGTGCCAGTAGCTTAGTTGCGGGTTCTGGAAACACCATATATTTT
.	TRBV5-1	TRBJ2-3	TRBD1	CASRSETGGAFTDTQYF	TGCGCCAGCAGATCGGAAACAGGGGGCGCCTTCACAGATACGCAGTATTTT
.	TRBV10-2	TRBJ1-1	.	CASKSGGTNTEAFF	TGCGCCAGCAAGAGCGGGGGAACGAACACTGAAGCTTTCTTT
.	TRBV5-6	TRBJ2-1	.	CASSLWDTYNEQFF	TGTGCCAGCAGCTTGTGGGACACCTACAATGAGCAGTTCTTC
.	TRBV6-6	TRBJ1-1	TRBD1	CASTYAGGLSEAFF	TGTGCCAGCACCTATGCAGGGGGCCTATCTGAAGCTTTCTTT
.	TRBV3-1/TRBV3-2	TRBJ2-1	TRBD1	CASSLGRGRVFNEQFF	TGTGCCAGCAGCCTGGGCAGGGGGCGGGTTTTCAATGAGCAGTTCTTC
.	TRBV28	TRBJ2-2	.	CASSLVGGTGELFF	TGTGCCAGCAGTTTGGTCGGGGGCACCGGGGAGCTGTTTTTT
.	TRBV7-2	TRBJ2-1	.	CASSLVRLNEQFF	TGTGCCAGCAGCTTAGTGAGACTGAATGAGCAGTTCTTC
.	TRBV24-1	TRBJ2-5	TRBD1	CATSDPQGTGETQYF	TGTGCCACCAGTGACCCACAGGGGACAGGAGAGACCCAGTACTTC
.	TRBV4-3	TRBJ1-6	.	CASSQAGQGHHNSPLHF	TGCGCCAGCAGCCAAGCCGGTCAGGGACACCATAATTCACCCCTCCACTTT
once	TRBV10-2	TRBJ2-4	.	CASREILGRTKNIQYF	TGCGCCAGCAGGGAGATACTAGGGCGAACCAAAAACATTCAGTACTTC
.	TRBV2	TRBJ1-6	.	CASSQLADSPLHF	TGTGCCAGCAGCCAATTAGCCGATTCACCCCTCCACTTT
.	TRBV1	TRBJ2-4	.	CTSSQFRPGQGGRLAKNIQYF	TGCACCAGCAGCCAATTCAGACCGGGACAGGGGGGTCGGTTAGCCAAAAACATTCAGTACTTC
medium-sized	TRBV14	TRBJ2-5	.	CASSQVHLRGRRSAETQYF	TGTGCCAGCAGCCAAGTCCACTTACGGGGAAGACGGAGTGCGGAGACCCAGTACTTC
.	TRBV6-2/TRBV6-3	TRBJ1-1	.	CASSFRVTEAFF	TGTGCCAGCAGTTTCCGGGTTACTGAAGCTTTCTTT
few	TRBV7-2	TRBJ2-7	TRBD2	CASSLVAGGPGEQYF	TGTGCCAGCAGCTTAGTAGCGGGGGGGCCTGGCGAGCAGTACTTC
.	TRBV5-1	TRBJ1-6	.	CASSLAGISYNSPLHF	TGCGCCAGCAGCTTGGCGGGGATCTCCTATAATTCACCCCTCCACTTT
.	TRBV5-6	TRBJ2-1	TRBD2	CASSLLGTSPGNEQFF	TGTGCCAGCAGCCTTCTTGGGACTAGCCCGGGGAATGAGCAGTTCTTC
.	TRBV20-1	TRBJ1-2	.	CSASKETYGYTF	TGCAGTGCTAGTAAGGAGACCTATGGCTACACCTTC
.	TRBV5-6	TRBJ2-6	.	CASSRSSGANVLTF	TGTGCCAGCAGCCGTTCGTCTGGGGCCAACGTCCTGACTTTC
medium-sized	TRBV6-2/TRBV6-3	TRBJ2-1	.	CASSPLVFYNEQFF	TGTGCCAGCAGCCCTTTAGTATTCTACAATGAGCAGTTCTTC
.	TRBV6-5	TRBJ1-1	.	CASSLSVPSEAFF	TGTGCCAGCAGTCTCTCGGTCCCAAGTGAAGCTTTCTTT
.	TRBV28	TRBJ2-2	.	CASSFGSNTGELFF	TGTGCCAGCAGTTTCGGTTCAAACACCGGGGAGCTGTTTTTT
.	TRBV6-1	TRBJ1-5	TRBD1	CASSEARQGASQPQHF	TGTGCCAGCAGTGAAGCCCGCCAGGGGGCCAGTCAGCCCCAGCATTTT
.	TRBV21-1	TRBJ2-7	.	CASSSRDRGFSLAGDWCYEQYF	TGTGCCAGCAGTTCCCGGGACAGGGGGTTTTCACTAGCGGGAGATTGGTGCTACGAGCAGTACTTC
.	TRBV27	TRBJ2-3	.	CASRVGPDTQYF	TGTGCCAGCAGGGTTGGGCCAGATACGCAGTATTTT
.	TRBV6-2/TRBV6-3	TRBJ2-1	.	CASSRRVLPNEQFF	TGTGCCAGCAGTAGGAGGGTACTCCCCAATGAGCAGTTCTTC
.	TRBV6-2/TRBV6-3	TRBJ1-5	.	CASSYSIGDTTLYSNQPQHF	TGTGCCAGCAGTTACTCGATTGGGGACACGACCCTTTATAGCAATCAGCCCCAGCATTTT
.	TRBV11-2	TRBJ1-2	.	CASSLAPLNYGYTF	TGTGCCAGCAGCTTAGCCCCCTTGAACTATGGCTACACCTTC
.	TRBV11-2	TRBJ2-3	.	CASSLGSLSGGATDTQYF	TGTGCCAGCAGCTTAGGATCGCTAAGTGGCGGGGCTACAGATACGCAGTATTTT
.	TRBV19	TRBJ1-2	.	CASLRGAANYGYTF	TGTGCCAGCCTACGGGGGGCAGCTAACTATGGCTACACCTTC
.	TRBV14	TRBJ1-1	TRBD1	CASSKRPVTGSDPNTEAFF	TGTGCCAGCAGCAAAAGGCCTGTGACAGGGAGTGATCCGAACACTGAAGCTTTCTTT
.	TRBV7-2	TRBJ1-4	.	CASSLTSEVATNEKLFF	TGTGCCAGCAGCTTGACCTCCGAGGTAGCAACTAATGAAAAACTGTTTTTT
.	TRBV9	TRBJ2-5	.	CASSPQGASSTETQYF	TGTGCCAGCAGCCCCCAAGGTGCTAGCTCGACAGAGACCCAGTACTTC
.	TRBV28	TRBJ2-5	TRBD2	CASRLPGGGLETQYF	TGTGCCAGCAGACTCCCCGGCGGGGGGTTGGAGACCCAGTACTTC
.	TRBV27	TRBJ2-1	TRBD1	CASSFGLADQGGVYNEQFF	TGTGCCAGCAGTTTTGGATTAGCCGATCAAGGGGGCGTATACAATGAGCAGTTCTTC
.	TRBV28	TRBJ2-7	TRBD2	CASSPSGRSYEQYF	TGTGCCAGCAGTCCTAGCGGGAGGTCCTACGAGCAGTACTTC
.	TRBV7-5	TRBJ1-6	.	CARSPLRGRGNSPLHF	TGTGCCAGAAGCCCCCTCCGAGGGAGGGGGAATTCACCCCTCCACTTT
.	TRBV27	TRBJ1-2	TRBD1	CASSLTRTGGLAGYGYTF	TGTGCCAGCAGTTTAACCCGGACAGGGGGGTTAGCTGGCTATGGCTACACCTTC
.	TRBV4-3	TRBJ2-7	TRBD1	CASSQVWTGGDEQYF	TGCGCCAGCAGCCAAGTCTGGACAGGGGGCGACGAGCAGTACTTC
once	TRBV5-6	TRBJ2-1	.	CASSPRAGNAYNEQFF	TGTGCCAGCAGCCCGAGGGCGGGAAACGCCTACAATGAGCAGTTCTTC
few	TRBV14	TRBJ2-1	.	CASSPAGLTSSNEQFF	TGTGCCAGCAGCCCCGCCGGACTAACGAGTAGTAATGAGCAGTTCTTC
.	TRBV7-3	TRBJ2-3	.	CASSAFSTDTQYF	TGTGCCAGCAGCGCGTTCAGCACAGATACGCAGTATTTT